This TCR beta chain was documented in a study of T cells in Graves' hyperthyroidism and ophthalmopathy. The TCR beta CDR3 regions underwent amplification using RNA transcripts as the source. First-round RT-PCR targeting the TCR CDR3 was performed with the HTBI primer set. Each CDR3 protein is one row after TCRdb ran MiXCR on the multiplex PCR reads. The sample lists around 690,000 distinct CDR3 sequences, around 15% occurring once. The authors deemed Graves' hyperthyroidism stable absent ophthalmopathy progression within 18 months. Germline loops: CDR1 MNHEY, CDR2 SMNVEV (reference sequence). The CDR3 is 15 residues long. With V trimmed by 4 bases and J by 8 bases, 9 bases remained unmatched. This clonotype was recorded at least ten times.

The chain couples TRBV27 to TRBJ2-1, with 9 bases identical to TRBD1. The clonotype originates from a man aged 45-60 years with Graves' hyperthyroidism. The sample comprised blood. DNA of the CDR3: TGTGCCAGCAGTTCTCCAGGGACAGGGTTGGATGAGCAGTTCTTC. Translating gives CASSSPGTGLDEQFF.